The T cell receptor beta chain described here comes from a study of T cells after yellow fever vaccination. This clonotype was seen repeatedly, ten times or more. One entry per CDR3 protein results from TCRdb running MiXCR on the 5' RACE reads. Among some 130,000 distinct CDR3 sequences listed, under 7% were seen once. This CDR3 has 15 amino acids. Losses at the gene ends were 7 bases for V and 5 bases for J; bases not matched to a gene: 9. Per germline, CDR1 SGHRS and CDR2 YFSETQ. The sequence derives from a man aged 30-40 years who received the YFV17D yellow fever vaccine. The V call is TRBV5-1, the J call TRBJ2-1; TRBD2 matches at 10 bases. The sample here was CD4+ T cells sorted from PBMCs, taken 10 days after the yellow fever booster vaccination. The CDR3 loop reads CASSIVLAGNNEQFF. For the CDR3, the DNA is TGCGCCAGCTCCATCGTACTAGCGGGGAACAATGAGCAGTTCTTC. The full variable domain, rest sourced from reference TRBV5-1 and TRBJ2-1, is KAGVTQTPRYLIKTRGQQVTLSCSPISGHRSVSWYQQTPGQGLQFLFEYFSETQRNKGNFPGRFSGRQFSNSRSEMNVSTLELGDSALYLCASSIVLAGNNEQFFGPGTRLTVL.